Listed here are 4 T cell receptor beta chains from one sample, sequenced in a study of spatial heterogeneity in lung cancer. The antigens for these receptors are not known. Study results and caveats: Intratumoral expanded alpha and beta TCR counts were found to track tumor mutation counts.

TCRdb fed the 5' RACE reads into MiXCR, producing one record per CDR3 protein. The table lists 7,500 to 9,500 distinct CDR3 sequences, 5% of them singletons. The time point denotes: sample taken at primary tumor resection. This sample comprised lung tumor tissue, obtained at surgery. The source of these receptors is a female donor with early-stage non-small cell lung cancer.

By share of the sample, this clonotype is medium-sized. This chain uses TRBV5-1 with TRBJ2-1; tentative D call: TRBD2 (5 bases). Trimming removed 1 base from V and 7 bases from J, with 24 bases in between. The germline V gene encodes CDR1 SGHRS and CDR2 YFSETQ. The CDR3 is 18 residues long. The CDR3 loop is CASSLTGGFPAPQNEQFF. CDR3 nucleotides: TGCGCCAGCAGCTTGACTGGCGGGTTTCCGGCCCCACAGAATGAGCAGTTCTTC.

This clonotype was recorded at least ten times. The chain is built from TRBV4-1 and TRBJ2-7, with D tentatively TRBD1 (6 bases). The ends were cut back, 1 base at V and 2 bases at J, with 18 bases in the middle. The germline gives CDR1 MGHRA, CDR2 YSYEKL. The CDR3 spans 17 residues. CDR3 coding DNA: TGCGCCAGCAGCCAAGCTAGGGGAGAGAGGACAGCCTACGAGCAGTACTTC. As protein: CASSQARGERTAYEQYF.

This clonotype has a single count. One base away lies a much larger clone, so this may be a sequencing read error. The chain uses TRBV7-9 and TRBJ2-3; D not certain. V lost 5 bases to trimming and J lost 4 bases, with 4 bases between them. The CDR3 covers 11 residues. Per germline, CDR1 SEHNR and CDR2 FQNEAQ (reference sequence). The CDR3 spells CASSPADTQYF. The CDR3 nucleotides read TGTGCCAGCAGCCCGGCAGATACGCAGTATTTT.

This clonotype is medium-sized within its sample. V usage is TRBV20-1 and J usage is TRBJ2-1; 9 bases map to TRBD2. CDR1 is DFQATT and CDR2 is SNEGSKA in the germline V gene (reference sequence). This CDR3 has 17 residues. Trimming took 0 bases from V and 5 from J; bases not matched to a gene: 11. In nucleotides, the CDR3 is TGCAGTGCTAGAGATAGGGCTAGCGGGGACCGGAACAATGAGCAGTTCTTC. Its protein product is CSARDRASGDRNNEQFF.